Included here is one TCR beta chain sequence, with context. Its antigen is undetermined. This specimen comes from a study of prognosis after radiotherapy for stage I lung cancer. Study-wide results and caveats: A drop in unique TCR clone counts was seen after stereotactic body radiation therapy, median around 10,000 versus 6,500.

Two rounds of multiplex PCR amplified TCR beta CDR3 from genomic DNA. First-round PCR, the initial amplification, used primers specific to each TRBV and TRBJ gene. TCRdb reanalysed the multiplex PCR reads using MiXCR and keeps one entry per CDR3 protein. The sample holds fewer than 14,000 distinct CDR3 sequences, less than 65% seen once. The CDR3 extends over 12 amino acids. Germline V gene data show CDR1 as DFQATT and CDR2 as SNEGSKA (reference sequence). Trimming removed 1 base from V and 5 bases from J, with 8 bases in between. This specimen consisted of PBMCs, obtained before or after stereotactic body radiation therapy (not recorded which). The source is a donor over 45 with non-small cell lung cancer. The chain combines TRBV20-1 with TRBJ1-2; D is uncertain. In nucleotides, the CDR3 is TGCAGTGCTAGAGGCAGCTCTTATGGCTACACCTTC. This sequence encodes CSARGSSYGYTF.